Listed below are T cell receptor beta chains from one sample, sequenced in a study of T cells after yellow fever vaccination. MiXCR, run by TCRdb on the 5' RACE reads, gives a single entry per CDR3 protein. The table has tens of thousands of distinct CDR3 sequences, roughly 8% seen once. Source: CD8+ T cells sorted from PBMCs, taken on the day of the yellow fever booster vaccination. These TCRs come from a man aged 25-45 years who received the YFV17D yellow fever vaccine. CDR3s include the opening cysteine and the closing phenylalanine or tryptophan. A D gene is named only where the DNA matches it firmly. The listing skips clone size in some rows; elsewhere it reads once, few, many or a size class.

V gene	D gene	J gene	clone size	CDR3 DNA	CDR3 protein
TRBV7-6	.	TRBJ2-2	few	TGTGCCAGCAGCTCCCTCACCAACACCGGGGAGCTGTTTTTT	CASSSLTNTGELFF
TRBV10-3	.	TRBJ2-7	.	TGTGCCATCAGTGAGTCGCGCGAGCAGTACTTC	CAISESREQYF
TRBV7-7	.	TRBJ2-1	.	TGTGCTAGCAGCTTTAAGGGCTGGTCTTTAAGGAATTACAATGAGCAGTTCTTC	CASSFKGWSLRNYNEQFF
TRBV4-3	TRBD1	TRBJ2-1	.	TGCGCCAGCAGCCCCACGGGACAGAACTACAATGAGCAGTTCTTC	CASSPTGQNYNEQFF
TRBV11-1	.	TRBJ2-1	.	TGTGCCAGCAGCTTGAGAGGCCCTTACAATGAGCAGTTCTTC	CASSLRGPYNEQFF
TRBV29-1	TRBD2	TRBJ2-1	few	TGCAGCGTTTCTGGACTAGCGGGAGCCTGGGAGGATGAGCAGTTCTTC	CSVSGLAGAWEDEQFF
TRBV7-7	TRBD1	TRBJ2-5	many	TGTGCCAGCAGCTTCTGGACAGGGGGCCAAGAGACCCAGTACTTC	CASSFWTGGQETQYF
TRBV12-3/TRBV12-4	.	TRBJ1-5	many	TGTGCCAGCAGGGCAGGGCTTGGCAATCAGCCCCAGCATTTT	CASRAGLGNQPQHF
TRBV18	.	TRBJ2-3	.	TGTGCCAGCTCATATGATCGGGACCCGCTCACAGATACGCAGTATTTT	CASSYDRDPLTDTQYF
TRBV9	TRBD2	TRBJ2-1	few	TGTGCCAGCAGCGAAATAGTAGCGGGAGGGGGACGTGAGCAGTTCTTC	CASSEIVAGGGREQFF
TRBV19	.	TRBJ2-1	few	TGTGCCAGTACCCAACTGGCCTTCAGCTCCTACAATGAGCAGTTCTTC	CASTQLAFSSYNEQFF
TRBV12-3/TRBV12-4	.	TRBJ2-7	many	TGTGCCAGCAGTGGACAGATTCCAGGCGAGCAGTACTTC	CASSGQIPGEQYF
TRBV12-3/TRBV12-4	.	TRBJ1-1	.	TGTGCCAGCAGTTTTTCGCTTAAGCGGACTGAAGCTTTCTTT	CASSFSLKRTEAFF
TRBV6-5	.	TRBJ2-3	.	TGTGCCAGCAGTTGGTCGGATACGCAGTATTTT	CASSWSDTQYF
TRBV27	.	TRBJ2-7	many	TGTGCCAGCAGCCGCTCTATAGGGCTGGGTACCTACGAGCAGTACTTC	CASSRSIGLGTYEQYF
TRBV4-3	.	TRBJ2-2	.	TGCGCCAGCAGCCCCGACTTTTGGACGACCGGGGAGCTGTTTTTT	CASSPDFWTTGELFF
TRBV9	TRBD2	TRBJ2-3	.	TGTGCCAGCAGCGTGACTAGCGGGAGAGCCCCCGCAGATACGCAGTATTTT	CASSVTSGRAPADTQYF
TRBV15	TRBD1	TRBJ1-3	.	TGTGCCACCAGCAGAGATTGGGACAGCGACGTCTCTGGAAACACCATATATTTT	CATSRDWDSDVSGNTIYF